This TCR beta chain was obtained from a study of response to subunit inactivated influenza vaccine. Germline CDR1 and CDR2: SGHVS and FQNEAQ. This CDR3 has 13 amino acids. J gave up 9 bases and V 4 bases, and 9 bases lay outside the gene matches. Study-level points and caveats: Few new T cells, the authors suggested, are recruited by each seasonal influenza vaccination.

One entry per CDR3 protein results from TCRdb running MiXCR on the RT-PCR reads. The table records 650,000 to 850,000 distinct CDR3 sequences, 14% of them present only once. This clonotype was picked up many times. The antigen remains unidentified. The receptor comes from a man in his fifties or sixties who received an inactivated influenza vaccine. The chain uses TRBV7-8 and TRBJ2-7; 7 nucleotides agree with TRBD2. The sample consisted of PBMCs from blood, taken 14 to 15 days before vaccination. The CDR3 loop is CASSYTSDWGQYF. The CDR3 DNA reads TGTGCCAGCAGCTATACTAGCGACTGGGGGCAGTACTTC.